This T cell receptor beta chain was captured in a study of regulatory T cells in long-lasting Graves disease. Study-wide context: Graves' disease counted as persistent after over 5 years of antithyroid drugs with positive TSH receptor antibodies.

Arm-PCR of CDR3 regions and iRepertoire HTBI primers were used to build TCR beta libraries. TCRdb reprocessed the multiplex PCR reads with MiXCR, giving one entry per CDR3 protein. The repertoire holds over 450,000 distinct CDR3 sequences, with roughly 21% as singletons. Overall study findings and caveats: Thyroid tissue was not studied; only peripheral blood was.

A remark on this clonotype: Its antigen is as yet unknown.

Indicated time point: persistent/refractory GD, antithyroid drugs over 5 years with positive TRAb. There was RNA extracted from PBMCs, and the TCR library was made from it. Graves' disease diagnosis followed American Thyroid Association guidelines. The CDR3 runs 14 residues. Germline lookup yields CDR1 SGHRS and CDR2 YFSETQ. The V segment lost 0 bases and the J segment 6 bases; nucleotides outside the gene matches: 3. The chain couples TRBV5-1 to TRBJ2-7, with 10 positions matching TRBD1. This clonotype originated in a female donor with Graves disease. Sequenced here: peripheral blood mononuclear cells (PBMCs), sampled when the disease was refractory, from a patient treated with antithyroid drugs. DNA for the CDR3: TGCGCCAGCAGCTTGGTGGGACAGGGGATCGAGCAGTACTTC. Translation gives CASSLVGQGIEQYF.